The TCR beta chain described here comes from a study of blood T cell repertoires in COVID-19. Study details: Material from acute and convalescent COVID-19 was sourced from the United States, Italy and Spain. From T cells, B-cell-depleted T cells, or PBMCs came the material, which was cDNA or gDNA.

The study drew participants aged about 18 to 89 years from roughly 25 US areas. In germline, CDR1 is SGHTA, CDR2 FQGNSA. J gave up 2 bases and V 5 bases, and 7 bases lay outside the gene matches. This CDR3 has 16 amino acids. Libraries were prepared by immunoSEQ multiplex PCR; TCRdb keeps only in-frame clonotypes and omits some of them. The sample holds about 250,000 clones; roughly 89% are singletons and the top ten take 3.5% to 4%. The specimen sequenced was PBMCs or T cells enriched from blood (not recorded which). This chain connects TRBV7-2 to TRBJ2-2, with TRBD1 matching 8 bases. The sequence came from a young woman with acute COVID-19. The CDR3 protein is CASSRRGTGNTGELFF. CDR3 nucleotide sequence: TGTGCCAGCAGCAGGAGGGGGACAGGCAACACCGGGGAGCTGTTTTTT.